This entry concerns a single T cell receptor (beta chain). This specimen belongs to a study of blood T cell repertoires in COVID-19. Some clones are missing from TCRdb's copy, which holds only in-frame ones; the method was immunoSEQ multiplex PCR. Of about 330,000 clones in the sample, 80% to 90% are singletons; the top ten hold 5.3%. Individuals drawn from around 24 US areas were about 18 to 89 years old. Sequences were obtained from PBMCs or T cells enriched from blood (not recorded which). The source of this sequence is a young woman who had recovered from COVID-19.

CDR3 sequence reads: CASSPRGLEKLFF. CDR3 coding DNA: TGTGCCAGCAGTCCCAGGGGATTAGAAAAACTGTTTTTT. J is TRBJ1-4 and V is TRBV6-5, with D possibly being TRBD1 (6 bases). Germline CDR1 MNHEY, CDR2 SVGAGI. The CDR3 runs to 13 residues. V lost 5 bases to trimming and J lost 8 bases, with 12 bases between them.